These T cell receptor beta chains were read from a single sample in a study of Ad26.COV2.S vaccination and SARS-CoV-2 variants. Assay: immunoSEQ multiplex PCR; the TCRdb copy retains only in-frame clones and omits some. Altogether 350,000 to 450,000 clones are present, approximately 83% being singletons, with the ten largest covering just under 7.5%. The input for sequencing was peripheral blood, taken in a trial of Ad26.COV2.S vaccine versus placebo. The source of these receptors is a person between 18 and 65 years old who received the Ad26.COV2.S COVID-19 vaccine or a placebo. Both conserved end residues are part of each CDR3. A D gene is named only where the DNA matches it firmly. Part of the rows lack a size; the others show once, few, many or a class for expanded clones.

TRBV6-6	TRBD1	TRBJ2-7	NA	CASSYTQGAAYEQYF	TGTGCCAGCAGTTACACACAGGGGGCGGCCTACGAGCAGTACTTC
TRBV7-2	TRBD2	TRBJ2-7	NA	CASSVWTSWSPYEQYF	TGTGCCAGCAGCGTATGGACTAGCTGGAGTCCCTACGAGCAGTACTTC
TRBV9	NA	TRBJ2-2	NA	CASSAIGQNTGELFF	TGTGCCAGCAGCGCGATCGGACAAAACACCGGGGAGCTGTTTTTT
TRBV6-1	NA	TRBJ1-5	NA	CASSEQGYSNQPQHF	TGTGCCAGCAGTGAACAGGGATACAGCAATCAGCCCCAGCATTTT
TRBV6-6	NA	TRBJ1-2	NA	CASSYSGRGNYGYTF	TGTGCCAGCAGTTATTCCGGAAGGGGGAACTATGGCTACACCTTC
TRBV27	TRBD1	TRBJ1-2	NA	CASTQLGAGGYGYTF	TGTGCCAGCACCCAGCTCGGGGCAGGGGGCTATGGCTACACCTTC
TRBV2	NA	TRBJ2-3	few	CASSTRQGGTDTQYF	TGTGCCAGCAGTACTCGACAGGGAGGGACGGATACGCAGTATTTT
TRBV4-3	NA	TRBJ1-1	NA	CASSQDPNRRAFF	TGCGCCAGCAGCCAAGACCCGAACCGACGGGCTTTCTTT
TRBV7-9	TRBD2	TRBJ2-2	NA	CASSDGLVDPGELFF	TGTGCCAGCAGCGATGGACTAGTGGACCCCGGGGAGCTGTTTTTT
TRBV12-3/TRBV12-4	TRBD2	TRBJ2-7	NA	CASSPWGGGLQYF	TGTGCCAGCAGCCCGTGGGGCGGGGGATTGCAGTACTTC
TRBV10-3	TRBD2	TRBJ2-5	NA	CAISANGGAFIETQYF	TGTGCCATCAGTGCGAACGGGGGGGCATTTATAGAGACCCAGTACTTC
TRBV4-1	NA	TRBJ1-3	few	CASMPLTSGNTIYF	TGCGCCAGCATGCCTTTAACCTCTGGAAACACCATATATTTT
TRBV3-1/TRBV3-2	NA	TRBJ2-1	NA	CASSRDATYYNEQFF	TGTGCCAGCAGCCGGGACGCTACCTACTACAATGAGCAGTTCTTC
TRBV9	NA	TRBJ1-2	NA	CASSPREYYGYTF	TGTGCCAGCAGCCCGCGGGAATACTATGGCTACACCTTC
TRBV15	TRBD1	TRBJ2-7	few	CATSRIRTGGTYEQYF	TGTGCCACCAGCAGAATCCGGACAGGGGGCACCTACGAGCAGTACTTC
TRBV6-4	NA	TRBJ2-3	NA	CASSEALTDTQYF	TGTGCCAGCAGTGAGGCTTTAACAGATACGCAGTATTTT
TRBV5-1	TRBD1	TRBJ1-2	NA	CASSLDRGGYGYTF	TGCGCCAGCAGCCTGGACAGGGGTGGCTATGGCTACACCTTC